The rows below give T cell receptor beta chains drawn from one sample of a study of blood T cell repertoires in COVID-19. Profiled with immunoSEQ multiplex PCR; TCRdb holds only in-frame clones, not every one. The sample records 180,000 or so clones, 75% to 90% being singletons. Input material: peripheral blood. The receptors derive from a woman in her fifties or sixties with acute or convalescent COVID-19. CDR3s include the opening cysteine and the closing phenylalanine or tryptophan. The D gene is left open where the match is weak. Clone size is shown for a subset of rows, as once, few, many or a class of expanded clone.

J | D | V | size | CDR3 | DNA
TRBJ2-5 | - | TRBV2 | - | CASSEGLGLETQYF | TGTGCCAGCAGTGAAGGACTAGGTCTAGAGACCCAGTACTTC
TRBJ1-5 | - | TRBV14 | - | CASSQLVGQPQHF | TGTGCCAGCAGCCAACTAGTAGGACAGCCCCAGCATTTT
TRBJ2-1 | TRBD2 | TRBV10-3 | - | CAISGLAGGAGYNEQFF | TGTGCCATCAGCGGACTAGCGGGAGGGGCTGGTTACAATGAGCAGTTCTTC
TRBJ2-3 | - | TRBV14 | - | CASSHGVDTQYF | TGTGCCAGCAGCCACGGGGTAGATACGCAGTATTTT
TRBJ1-6 | - | TRBV3-1/TRBV3-2 | - | CASSPSGPGNSPLHF | TGTGCCAGCAGCCCTTCGGGTCCGGGGAATTCACCCCTCCACTTT
TRBJ2-1 | TRBD2 | TRBV5-1 | few | CASSSGTSGEKAFF | TGCGCCAGCAGTTCCGGGACTAGCGGAGAAAAGGCGTTCTTC
TRBJ2-7 | - | TRBV2 | - | CASSKQGYEQYF | TGTGCCAGCAGTAAACAGGGCTACGAGCAGTACTTC
TRBJ1-3 | - | TRBV6-5 | - | CASSPGVAGNTIYF | TGTGCCAGCAGTCCAGGGGTCGCTGGAAACACCATATATTTT
TRBJ2-1 | TRBD2 | TRBV3-1/TRBV3-2 | - | CASSQTLAGDLYNEQFF | TGTGCCAGCAGCCAAACACTAGCGGGAGACTTATACAATGAGCAGTTCTTC
TRBJ2-4 | TRBD2 | TRBV4-2 | - | CASSQGDAGENIQYF | TGTGCCAGCAGCCAAGGGGACGCGGGAGAAAACATTCAGTACTTC
TRBJ1-5 | TRBD1 | TRBV28 | - | CASRLTGAPGSQHF | TGTGCCAGCAGATTGACAGGGGCACCGGGGTCCCAGCATTTT
TRBJ1-1 | TRBD1 | TRBV5-6 | - | CASSFPGQGATFF | TGTGCCAGCAGCTTTCCGGGACAGGGGGCAACTTTCTTT
TRBJ2-1 | - | TRBV6-5 | - | CASSSGPRGNEQFF | TGTGCCAGCAGTTCCGGGCCCCGGGGGAATGAGCAGTTCTTC
TRBJ1-1 | - | TRBV18 | - | CASSPRTNTEAFF | TGTGCCAGCTCACCCAGAACGAACACTGAAGCTTTCTTT
TRBJ2-3 | TRBD1 | TRBV10-2 | - | CASSTRTGATDTQYF | TGCGCCAGCAGTACCCGGACAGGGGCGACAGATACGCAGTATTTT
TRBJ1-5 | TRBD1 | TRBV6-6 | once | CATTGGNQPQHF | TGTGCCACAACAGGGGGCAATCAGCCCCAGCATTTT
TRBJ2-3 | - | TRBV30 | once | CAWRATDTQYF | TGTGCCTGGAGGGCCACAGATACGCAGTATTTT
TRBJ2-7 | TRBD2 | TRBV2 | - | CASRRTSGSRRDEQYF | TGTGCCAGCAGGCGGACTAGCGGTTCCCGAAGGGACGAGCAGTACTTC
TRBJ2-3 | TRBD1 | TRBV5-1 | - | CASSIGTGMRTDTQYF | TGCGCCAGCAGCATAGGGACAGGGATGAGAACAGATACGCAGTATTTT
TRBJ1-5 | - | TRBV10-3 | - | CAISESGGNQPQHF | TGTGCCATCAGTGAGTCGGGGGGGAATCAGCCCCAGCATTTT
TRBJ1-2 | - | TRBV7-2 | - | CASSQMGGDPYGYTF | TGTGCCAGCAGCCAGATGGGCGGGGACCCCTATGGCTACACCTTC
TRBJ2-3 | - | TRBV11-1 | once | CASSLGREVTDTQYF | TGTGCCAGCAGCTTAGGACGGGAAGTCACGGATACGCAGTATTTT